This TCR beta chain was sequenced for a study of cytomegalovirus exposure and HLA in healthy donors. Whole-study context: Prior work identified 95 million to 120 million unique TCR beta sequences in approximately 180 million T cells. Broader study findings: As a later analysis showed, several of the most significant clusters appeared to be linked to common viral pathogens.

Trimming pared 3 bases from V and 7 bases from J, leaving 19 bases between. Germline CDR1 reads LNHDA; CDR2 reads SQIVND (reference sequence). This CDR3 is 17 amino acids long. On this clone: The antigen remains unidentified.

With 60 Vbeta and 13 Jbeta primers, the PCR was carried out. Sequenced by immunoSEQ multiplex PCR; TCRdb stores in-frame clones only, minus some. The top ten hold about 2.4% of the sample, which has roughly 150,000 clones, 80% to 90% seen once. The chain recombines TRBV19 with TRBJ1-6, with D tentatively TRBD1 (5 bases). The TCR comes from a male donor in good health and CMV-seronegative. Sequencing was done on a sample of PBMCs. The CDR3 here is CASSIKGRAWKNSPLHF. Written as DNA, the CDR3 is TGTGCCAGTAGTATTAAGGGGCGAGCCTGGAAAAATTCACCCCTCCACTTT.